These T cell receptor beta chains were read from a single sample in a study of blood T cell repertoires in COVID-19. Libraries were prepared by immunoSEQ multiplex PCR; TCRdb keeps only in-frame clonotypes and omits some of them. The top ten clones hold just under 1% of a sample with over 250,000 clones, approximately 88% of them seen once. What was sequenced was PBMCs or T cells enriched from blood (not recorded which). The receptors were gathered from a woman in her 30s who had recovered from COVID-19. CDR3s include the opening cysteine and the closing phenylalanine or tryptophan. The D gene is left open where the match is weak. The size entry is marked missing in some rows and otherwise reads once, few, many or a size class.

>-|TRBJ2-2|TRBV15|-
CATSRATGLSTGELFF
TGTGCCACCAGCAGGGCCACAGGGTTGAGCACCGGGGAGCTGTTTTTT
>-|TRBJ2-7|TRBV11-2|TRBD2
CASSLSVGLAGRDEQYF
TGTGCCAGCAGCCTATCCGTGGGACTAGCGGGAAGGGACGAGCAGTACTTC
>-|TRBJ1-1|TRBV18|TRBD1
CASSLTGTVNTEAFF
TGTGCCAGCTCACTTACCGGGACAGTGAACACTGAAGCTTTCTTT
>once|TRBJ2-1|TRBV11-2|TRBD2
CASSPRGGLENYNEQFF
TGTGCCAGCAGCCCCCGAGGGGGACTAGAGAATTACAATGAGCAGTTCTTC
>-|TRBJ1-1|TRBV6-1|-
CASSDQTMNTEAFF
TGTGCCAGCAGTGATCAGACTATGAACACTGAAGCTTTCTTT
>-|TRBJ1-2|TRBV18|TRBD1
CASSPLTGIDGYTF
TGTGCCAGCTCACCGTTGACAGGGATCGATGGCTACACCTTC
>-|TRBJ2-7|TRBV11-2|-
CASSLGRGRLGEQYF
TGTGCCAGCAGCTTAGGGAGGGGGCGGCTTGGCGAGCAGTACTTC
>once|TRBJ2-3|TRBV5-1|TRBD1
CASSYTGGLGDTQYF
TGCGCCAGCAGCTACACAGGGGGCTTGGGGGATACGCAGTATTTT
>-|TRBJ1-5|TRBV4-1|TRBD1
CASSQLLTGGTNQPQHF
TGCGCCAGCAGCCAACTCCTGACAGGGGGGACCAATCAGCCCCAGCATTTT
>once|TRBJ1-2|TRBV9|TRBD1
CASSAQGNYGYTF
TGTGCCAGCAGCGCACAGGGGAACTATGGCTACACCTTC
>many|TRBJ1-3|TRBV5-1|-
CASSRDISGNTIYF
TGCGCCAGCAGCCGGGACATCTCTGGAAACACCATATATTTT
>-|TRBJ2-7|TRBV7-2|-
CASSFRQEGYEQYF
TGTGCCAGCAGCTTTCGACAGGAAGGCTACGAGCAGTACTTC
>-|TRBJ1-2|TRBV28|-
CASSLRSRGTRYGYTF
TGTGCCAGCAGTTTACGGAGTAGGGGAACCCGCTATGGCTACACCTTC
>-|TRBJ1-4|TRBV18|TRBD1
CASSQKSRDRVSNEKLFF
TGTGCCAGCTCACAGAAGTCCCGGGACAGGGTTTCTAATGAAAAACTGTTTTTT